This T cell receptor (beta chain) was sequenced during a study of blood T cell repertoires in COVID-19. Clones were sequenced by immunoSEQ multiplex PCR, and TCRdb holds only the in-frame ones, with some missing. The sample includes tens of thousands of clones, less than 95% of them seen just once. The CDR3 extends over 16 amino acids. This chain links TRBV21-1 with TRBJ2-1; the table gives TRBD2 as D, unverified against the DNA. TRBV21-1 is shown as a pseudogene. This clonotype originated in a human donor in a cohort sampled during active COVID-19. Sequenced input: peripheral blood. CDR3 bases: TGTGCCAGCGGAAGCAAATCTAGCGGAGAGGGCAATGAGCAGTTCTTC. Its translation is CASGSKSSGEGNEQFF.